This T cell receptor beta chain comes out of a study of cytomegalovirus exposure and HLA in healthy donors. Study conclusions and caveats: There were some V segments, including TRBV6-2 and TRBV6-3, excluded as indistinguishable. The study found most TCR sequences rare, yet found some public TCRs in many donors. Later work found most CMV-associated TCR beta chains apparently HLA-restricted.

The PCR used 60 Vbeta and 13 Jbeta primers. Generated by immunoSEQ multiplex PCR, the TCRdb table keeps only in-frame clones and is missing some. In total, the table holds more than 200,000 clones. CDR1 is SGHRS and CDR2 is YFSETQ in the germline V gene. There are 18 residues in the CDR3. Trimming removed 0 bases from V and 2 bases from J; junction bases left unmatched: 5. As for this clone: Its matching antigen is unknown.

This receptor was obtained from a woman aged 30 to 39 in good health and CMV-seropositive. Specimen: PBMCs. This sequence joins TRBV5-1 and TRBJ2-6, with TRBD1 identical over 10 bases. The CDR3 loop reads CASSLDGQGGPGANVLTF. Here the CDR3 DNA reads TGCGCCAGCAGCTTGGACGGACAGGGGGGCCCTGGGGCCAACGTCCTGACTTTC.